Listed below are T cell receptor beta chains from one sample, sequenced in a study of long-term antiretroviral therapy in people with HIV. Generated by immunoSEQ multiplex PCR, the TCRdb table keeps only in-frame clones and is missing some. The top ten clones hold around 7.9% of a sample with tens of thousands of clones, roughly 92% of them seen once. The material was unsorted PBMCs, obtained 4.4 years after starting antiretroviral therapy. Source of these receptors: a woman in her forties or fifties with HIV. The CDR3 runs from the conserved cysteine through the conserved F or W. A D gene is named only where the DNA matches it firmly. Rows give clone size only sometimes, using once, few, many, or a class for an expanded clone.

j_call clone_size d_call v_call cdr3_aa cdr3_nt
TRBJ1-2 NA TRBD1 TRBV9 CASSDRAGYTF TGTGCCAGCAGTGACAGGGCGGGCTACACCTTC
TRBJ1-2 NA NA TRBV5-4 CASSPRTARNYGYTF TGTGCCAGCAGCCCGAGGACAGCTCGCAACTATGGCTACACCTTC
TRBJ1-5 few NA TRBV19 CASSIGDREEHF TGTGCCAGTAGTATAGGCGACAGAGAGGAGCATTTT
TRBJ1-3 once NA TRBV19 CASLSDGNTIYF TGTGCCAGTCTATCCGATGGAAACACCATATATTTT
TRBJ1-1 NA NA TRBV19 CASRELNTEAFF TGTGCCAGTAGGGAACTCAACACTGAAGCTTTCTTT
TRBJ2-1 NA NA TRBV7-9 CASSLGVNNEQFF TGTGCCAGCAGCTTAGGGGTAAACAATGAGCAGTTCTTC
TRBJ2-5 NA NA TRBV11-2 CASSFGEGEPGQETQYF TGTGCCAGCAGCTTTGGGGAAGGCGAACCCGGCCAAGAGACCCAGTACTTC
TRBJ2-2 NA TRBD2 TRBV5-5 CASSPLAGVVTGELFF TGTGCCAGCAGCCCATTAGCGGGGGTGGTCACCGGGGAGCTGTTTTTT
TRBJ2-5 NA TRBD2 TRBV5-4 CASSLSGGEQETQYF TGTGCCAGCAGCTTAAGCGGGGGAGAGCAAGAGACCCAGTACTTC
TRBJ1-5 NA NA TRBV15 CATSTWEDAYQPQHF TGTGCCACCAGCACCTGGGAGGACGCCTATCAGCCCCAGCATTTT
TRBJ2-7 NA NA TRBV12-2 CASRSTSTSGVSSSYEQYF TGTGCAAGTCGCTCCACCTCGACTAGCGGGGTTTCGAGCTCCTACGAGCAGTACTTC
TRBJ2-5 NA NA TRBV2 CASGEETQYF TGTGCCAGCGGGGAAGAGACCCAGTACTTC
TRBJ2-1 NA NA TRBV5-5 CASSLGPDNEQFF TGTGCCAGCAGCCTAGGACCTGACAATGAGCAGTTCTTC
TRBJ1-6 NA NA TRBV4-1 CASSQGDLNSPLHF TGCGCCAGCAGCCAAGGAGATCTTAATTCACCCCTCCACTTT
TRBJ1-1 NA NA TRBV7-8 CASSLGDKNTEAFF TGTGCCAGCAGCTTAGGAGACAAGAACACTGAAGCTTTCTTT
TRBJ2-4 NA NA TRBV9 CASSPRVENIQYF TGTGCCAGCAGCCCACGGGTGGAGAACATTCAGTACTTC
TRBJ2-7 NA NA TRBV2 CASTKEGLGESEQYF TGTGCCAGCACTAAAGAGGGGCTGGGGGAATCCGAGCAGTACTTC
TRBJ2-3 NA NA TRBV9 CASSAEPGTQYF TGTGCCAGCAGCGCGGAACCCGGTACGCAGTATTTT
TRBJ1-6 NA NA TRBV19 CASSLGKRAYNSPLHF TGTGCCAGTAGCCTGGGGAAACGGGCCTATAATTCACCCCTCCACTTT
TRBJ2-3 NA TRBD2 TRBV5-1 CASSLGLAGGRSTDTQYF TGCGCCAGCAGCTTGGGGCTAGCGGGGGGGCGGAGCACAGATACGCAGTATTTT
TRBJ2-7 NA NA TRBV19 CASSTPGLFYEQYF TGTGCCAGTAGTACCCCGGGGCTATTTTACGAGCAGTACTTC
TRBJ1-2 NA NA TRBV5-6 CASSPGAGADYGYTF TGTGCCAGCAGCCCGGGGGCGGGGGCAGACTATGGCTACACCTTC
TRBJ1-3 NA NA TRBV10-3 CAISEWGSSSGNTIYF TGTGCCATCAGTGAGTGGGGTAGCAGCTCTGGAAACACCATATATTTT
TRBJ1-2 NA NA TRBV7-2 CASSPGAGYTF TGTGCCAGCAGCCCCGGCGCAGGCTACACCTTC
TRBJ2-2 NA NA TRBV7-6 CASSRRTSIDGELFF TGTGCCAGCAGTCGAAGGACGTCCATAGACGGGGAGCTGTTTTTT
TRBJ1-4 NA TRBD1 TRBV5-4 CASSWGQGILATNEKLFF TGTGCCAGCAGCTGGGGACAGGGGATATTAGCAACTAATGAAAAACTGTTTTTT
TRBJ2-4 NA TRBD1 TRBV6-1 CASTMTGVAKNIQYF TGTGCCAGCACCATGACAGGGGTCGCCAAAAACATTCAGTACTTC
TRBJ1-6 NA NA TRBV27 CASSFRGRVDSPLHF TGTGCCAGCAGTTTTCGGGGCAGGGTTGATTCACCCCTCCACTTT
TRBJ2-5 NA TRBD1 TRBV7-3 CASSNRGWETQYF TGTGCCAGCAGCAACAGGGGTTGGGAGACCCAGTACTTC
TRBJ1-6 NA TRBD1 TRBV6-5 CASSYDRATLPLHF TGTGCCAGCAGTTACGACAGGGCTACGCTACCCCTCCACTTT
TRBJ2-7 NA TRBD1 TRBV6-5 CATRREAGGTYEQYF TGTGCCACCCGCCGGGAAGCAGGGGGCACCTACGAGCAGTACTTC
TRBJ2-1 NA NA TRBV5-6 CASSLFQGPNNEQFF TGTGCCAGCAGCTTGTTCCAGGGGCCGAACAATGAGCAGTTCTTC
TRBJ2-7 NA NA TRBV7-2 CASSLTGDTYEQYF TGTGCCAGCAGCTTAACGGGAGACACCTACGAGCAGTACTTC
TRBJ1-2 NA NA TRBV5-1 CASAPRDVGGYGYTF TGCGCCAGCGCCCCTAGGGACGTCGGGGGCTATGGCTACACCTTC
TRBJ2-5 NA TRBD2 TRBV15 CATSNLIWGGQETQYF TGTGCCACCAGCAACCTAATCTGGGGGGGCCAAGAGACCCAGTACTTC
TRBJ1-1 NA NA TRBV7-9 CASSSRGGNTEAFF TGTGCCAGCAGCTCCCGGGGAGGGAACACTGAAGCTTTCTTT
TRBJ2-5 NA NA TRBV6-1 CASSEIVGGAKETQYF TGTGCCAGCAGTGAAATAGTGGGGGGCGCGAAAGAGACCCAGTACTTC
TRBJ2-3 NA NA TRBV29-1 CSVAFGGGGTDTQYF TGCAGCGTTGCGTTTGGCGGCGGGGGCACAGATACGCAGTATTTT
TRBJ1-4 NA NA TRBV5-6 CASSLVSEDLATNEKLFF TGTGCCAGCAGCTTGGTCTCTGAGGACCTTGCAACTAATGAAAAACTGTTTTTT
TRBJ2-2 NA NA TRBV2 CASSEQEAGELFF TGTGCCAGCAGTGAGCAAGAGGCCGGGGAGCTGTTTTTT
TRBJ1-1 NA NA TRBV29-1 CSVRLNTEAFF TGCAGCGTTCGGTTGAACACTGAAGCTTTCTTT
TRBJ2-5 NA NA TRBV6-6 CASSYTFGRETQYF TGTGCCAGCAGTTATACCTTCGGTAGGGAGACCCAGTACTTC
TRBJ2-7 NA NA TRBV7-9 CASSQGGEQYF TGTGCCAGCAGCCAGGGGGGCGAGCAGTACTTC
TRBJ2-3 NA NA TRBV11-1 CASSPRGLAVRTDTQYF TGTGCCAGCAGCCCCCGGGGATTAGCGGTTCGCACAGATACGCAGTATTTT
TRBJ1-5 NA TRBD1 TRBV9 CASSYGTGRNQPQHF TGTGCCAGCAGCTACGGGACAGGGAGAAATCAGCCCCAGCATTTT
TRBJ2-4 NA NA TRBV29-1 CSGLAKNIQYF TGCAGCGGATTAGCCAAAAACATTCAGTACTTC
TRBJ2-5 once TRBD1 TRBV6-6 CASSSGQGRETQYF TGTGCCAGCAGCTCGGGACAGGGGAGGGAGACCCAGTACTTC